This entry is about one T cell receptor beta chain. Looked up from germline, CDR1 is SGHTA and CDR2 is FQGTGA. V was pared by 2 bases and J by 4 bases, with 8 bases between. The CDR3 runs to 13 residues. Method: immunoSEQ multiplex PCR; TCRdb's copy keeps in-frame clones and lacks some. The sample holds some 120,000 clones, approximately 94% seen once. The record originates from a study of control samples from healthy donors and cancer patients. Sequenced: PBMCs. The chain joins TRBV7-3 to TRBJ1-1; D gene unclear. The clonotype was recovered from a man aged 50 or older with head and neck cancer. Here the CDR3 reads CASSLSRGTEAFF. The CDR3 bases are TGTGCCAGCAGCTTATCGCGGGGCACTGAAGCTTTCTTT.